These 19 T cell receptor beta chains share one sample of origin, sequenced in a study of blood T cell repertoires in COVID-19. Using immunoSEQ multiplex PCR, the repertoire was profiled, and TCRdb retains in-frame clones only, with some absent. The table shows about 300,000 clones, with roughly 82% occurring only once. Sequencing used peripheral blood. These receptors all stem from a woman between 50 and 59 years old with acute or convalescent COVID-19.

The V call is TRBV9, the J call TRBJ2-7; D may be TRBD2 (6 bases). The germline V and J ends were trimmed by 3 bases and 6 bases, with 19 bases remaining between them. CDR1 and CDR2 (germline): SGDLS, YYNGEE. The CDR3 is 15 residues long. The chain's CDR3 is CASSATGVKMGEQYF. The CDR3 DNA is TGTGCCAGCAGCGCTACGGGGGTCAAGATGGGCGAGCAGTACTTC. Based on the CDR3 plus reference TRBV9 and TRBJ2-7, the full variable domain is DSGVTQTPKHLITATGQRVTLRCSPRSGDLSVYWYQQSLDQGLQFLIQYYNGEERAKGNILERFSAQQFPDLHSELNLSSLELGDSALYFCASSATGVKMGEQYFGPGTRLTVT.

The V call is TRBV4-1, the J call TRBJ2-3; 14 nucleotides line up with TRBD2. Germline loops: CDR1 MGHRA, CDR2 YSYEKL. The J segment lost 4 bases and the V segment lost 2 bases, leaving 8 bases of the junction unmatched. This CDR3 is 18 amino acids long. For the CDR3, the DNA is TGCGCCAGCAGCCAATCCCGACTAGCGGGAGGGCCCGCAGATACGCAGTATTTT. Protein product: CASSQSRLAGGPADTQYF.

This rearrangement joins TRBV25-1 to TRBJ2-1, with a possible D match to TRBD2 (6 bases). The CDR3 has 15 residues. V lost 9 bases and J 4 bases, leaving 19 bases between the germline ends. Germline CDR1 MGHDK, CDR2 SYGVNS. The CDR3 loop is CARTSTRPAYNEQFF. CDR3 nucleotide sequence: TGTGCCAGAACCTCGACTAGGCCGGCGTACAATGAGCAGTTCTTC.

V is TRBV9 and J is TRBJ2-3; TRBD1 agrees at 8 bases. V dropped 3 bases and J dropped 6; count of bases not matched to a gene: 12. Per germline, CDR1 SGDLS and CDR2 YYNGEE. The CDR3 covers 16 residues. DNA for the CDR3: TGTGCCAGCAGCGGATCGGGGGCAGGGGGCTTGGATACGCAGTATTTT. Translating gives CASSGSGAGGLDTQYF.

This chain uses TRBV18 with TRBJ2-6, with D perhaps matching TRBD1 (5 bases). The CDR3 spans 15 residues. V lost 6 bases, J lost 0 bases, and 9 bases lay in between. CDR1 KGHSH and CDR2 LQKENI come from the germline V gene. The CDR3 region has the DNA TGTGCCAGCTCCCCCAGGGCCTCTGGGGCCAACGTCCTGACTTTC. Amino acids: CASSPRASGANVLTF.

The V and J genes are TRBV2 and TRBJ2-7; 7 bases map to TRBD1. After removal of 7 bases from V and 2 bases from J, the junction contained 5 bases not matched to a gene. The CDR3 covers 13 residues. Germline V gene data show CDR1 as SNHLY and CDR2 as FYNNEI. In DNA, the CDR3 is TGTGCCAGCAAATGGGACAGCACCTACGAGCAGTACTTC. It translates to CASKWDSTYEQYF. Supplemented by reference TRBV2 and TRBJ2-7, the full variable domain reads EPEVTQTPSHQVTQMGQEVILRCVPISNHLYFYWYRQILGQKVEFLVSFYNNEISEKSEIFDDQFSVERPDGSNFTLKIRSTKLEDSAMYFCASKWDSTYEQYFGPGTRLTVT.

The V gene is TRBV7-2, the J gene TRBJ2-7; possible D gene TRBD1, 5 bases. The CDR3 extends over 15 amino acids. Germline CDR1 is SGHTA and CDR2 is FQGNSA. V was trimmed by 5 bases and J by 2 bases, leaving 16 bases between them. The CDR3, as DNA: TGTGCCAGCAGCCCCAGGGTTACCCTTACCTACGAGCAGTACTTC. Its translation: CASSPRVTLTYEQYF. The entire variable domain, with the rest obtained from reference TRBV7-2 and TRBJ2-7, is as follows: GAGVSQSPSNKVTEKGKDVELRCDPISGHTALYWYRQSLGQGLEFLIYFQGNSAPDKSGLPSDRFSAERTGGSVSTLTIQRTQQEDSAVYLCASSPRVTLTYEQYFGPGTRLTVT.

The chain has TRBV28 and TRBJ2-2; 8 nucleotides line up with TRBD2. J lost 2 bases, V lost 10 bases, and 3 bases had no gene match. Germline lookup yields CDR1 MDHEN and CDR2 SYDVKM. This CDR3 is 13 amino acids long. CDR3 residues: CATIAGNTGELFF. For the CDR3, the DNA is TGTGCCACCATAGCGGGAAACACCGGGGAGCTGTTTTTT.

The J gene is TRBJ1-1, the V gene TRBV28; TRBD1 matches 10 bases. Germline V gives CDR1 MDHEN, CDR2 SYDVKM. CDR3 length equals 16 residues. The V gene end was trimmed by 4 bases and the J gene end by 4 bases; junction bases not matched to a gene: 9. CDR3 sequence reads: CASSSPSWDRGTEAFF. The CDR3 region has the DNA TGTGCCAGCAGTTCGCCATCCTGGGACAGGGGCACTGAAGCTTTCTTT.

The chain employs TRBV18 and TRBJ1-3, with D uncertain. The CDR3 has 17 residues. Germline loops: CDR1 KGHSH, CDR2 LQKENI. V gave up 3 bases and J gave up 0 bases, with 15 bases separating them. The CDR3 DNA reads as TGTGCCAGCTCACCGCAATCACTGAGTCGCTCTGGAAACACCATATATTTT. Protein sequence: CASSPQSLSRSGNTIYF.

The genes are TRBV9 and TRBJ2-2; 12 bases fit TRBD1. CDR1 is SGDLS and CDR2 is YYNGEE in the germline V gene. Trimming took 6 bases from V and 6 from J; bases not matched to a gene: 6. The CDR3 is made up of 15 amino acids. In DNA form, the CDR3 reads TGTGCCAGCAAAATGGGGACAGGGGGCCCCGGGGAGCTGTTTTTT. Its translation: CASKMGTGGPGELFF. The full variable domain, its missing parts supplied by reference TRBV9 and TRBJ2-2, is DSGVTQTPKHLITATGQRVTLRCSPRSGDLSVYWYQQSLDQGLQFLIQYYNGEERAKGNILERFSAQQFPDLHSELNLSSLELGDSALYFCASKMGTGGPGELFFGEGSRLTVL.

The rearrangement joins TRBV28 to TRBJ1-3; 10 bases align to TRBD1. Losses at the gene ends were 10 bases for V and 0 bases for J; bases not matched to a gene: 12. The CDR3 loop spans 17 amino acids. Germline values: CDR1 MDHEN, CDR2 SYDVKM. CDR3 amino acids: CATIPVGTGASGNTIYF. The CDR3 DNA reads TGTGCCACCATCCCCGTCGGGACAGGGGCCTCTGGAAACACCATATATTTT.

The chain is built from TRBV6-2 or TRBV6-3 and TRBJ1-5; D unresolved. The germline gives CDR1 MNHEY, CDR2 SVGEGT. CDR3 size: 14 residues. Trimming took 5 bases from V and 0 from J, leaving 8 bases between them. The CDR3 reads CASSAQVSNQPQHF. The CDR3 DNA reads TGTGCCAGCAGTGCCCAGGTTAGCAATCAGCCCCAGCATTTT.

Only one count was recorded for this clone. The chain carries TRBV28 and TRBJ2-1; 7 positions match TRBD2. The CDR3 has 14 residues. Per germline, CDR1 MDHEN and CDR2 SYDVKM. J lost 2 bases, V lost 6 bases, and 4 bases had no gene match. CDR3 bases: TGTGCCAGCAGACCAGCGGGACCCTACAATGAGCAGTTCTTC. Its protein product is CASRPAGPYNEQFF.

The V call is TRBV5-6, the J call TRBJ2-5; 9 bases match TRBD2. The CDR3 runs to 15 residues. Germline trimming cut 4 bases from V and 0 bases from J; bases unmatched to any gene: 4. CDR1 SGHDT and CDR2 YYEEEE come from the germline V gene. The CDR3 sequence: CASSPGLANQETQYF. As DNA, the CDR3 is TGTGCCAGCAGCCCGGGACTAGCCAACCAAGAGACCCAGTACTTC.

This rearrangement joins TRBV4-3 to TRBJ2-1; 7 positions agree with TRBD1. The CDR3 is made up of 16 amino acids. Germline V gene lookup returns CDR1 LGHNA and CDR2 YSLEER. Losses at the gene ends were 1 base for V and 5 bases for J; bases not matched to a gene: 8. CDR3: CASSQVTGQANNEQFF. For the CDR3, the DNA is TGCGCCAGCAGCCAAGTGACCGGACAGGCCAACAATGAGCAGTTCTTC.

The chain is built from TRBV24-1 and TRBJ1-4; D is ambiguous. The CDR3 has 13 amino acids. With 6 bases removed from V and 4 bases from J, the gap between germline ends came to 8 bases. CDR1 and CDR2 from the germline V gene are KGHDR and SFDVKD. The CDR3 loop is CATSRSNNEKLFF. The CDR3 DNA sequence: TGTGCCACCAGTCGTAGTAATAATGAAAAACTGTTTTTT.

The V call is TRBV19, the J call TRBJ1-2; no definite D call. The CDR3 extends over 11 amino acids. The V gene's germline CDR1 is LNHDA and CDR2 SQIVND (reference sequence). V shed 5 bases and J shed 7 bases, with 8 bases lying between them. The chain's CDR3 is CASSSPGGYTF. The DNA for the CDR3 is TGTGCCAGTAGTTCCCCGGGTGGCTACACCTTC.

V and J are TRBV5-5 and TRBJ2-5, with TRBD2 matching 14 bases. The germline V gene encodes CDR1 SGHKS and CDR2 YYEKEE (reference sequence). This CDR3 comprises 16 residues. The V and J ends lost 4 bases and 5 bases, in that order; junction bases with no gene match: 7. The CDR3 DNA follows: TGTGCCAGCAGCCCACCGGGACTAGCGGGAGTTGAGACCCAGTACTTC. This sequence encodes CASSPPGLAGVETQYF.